Sequencing of this T cell receptor (beta chain) was carried out in a study of neoadjuvant anti-PD-1 for oral cavity cancer. This clone was recorded many times. As yet, its antigen is unknown. The study, taken as a whole, reports: With a few patients per group, TCR findings need larger cohorts.

Most tumor samples had roughly 4.5 ug input DNA in two replicates. Profiling relied on immunoSEQ multiplex PCR, and the TCRdb table lists in-frame clones only, not all of them. The sample has more than 30,000 clones; around 40% are singletons. Specified time point: after neoadjuvant nivolumab, at surgical resection. This specimen was tumor tissue, taken after nivolumab (anti-PD-1) treatment. The sequence derives from a person between 40 and 85 years old with oral cavity squamous cell carcinoma.

DNA for the CDR3: TGTGCCAGCAGCCAAGTCGGGACAGCTAACACTGAAGCTTTCTTT. Protein: CASSQVGTANTEAFF. V and J are TRBV28 and TRBJ1-1; 7 nucleotides align to TRBD1. The CDR3 contains 15 residues. With 6 bases clipped from V and 2 bases from J, the junction kept 9 bases outside the gene matches. CDR1 is MDHEN and CDR2 is SYDVKM in the germline V gene. Drawing the rest from reference TRBV28 and TRBJ1-1, the complete variable domain is DVKVTQSSRYLVKRTGEKVFLECVQDMDHENMFWYRQDPGLGLRLIYFSYDVKMKEKGDIPEGYSVSREKKERFSLILESASTNQTSMYLCASSQVGTANTEAFFGQGTRLTVV.